The T cell receptor beta chain described here comes from a study of OX40 agonist ivuxolimab in advanced cancers. Germline V gene data show CDR1 as GTSNPN and CDR2 as SVGIG (reference sequence). Trimming cost V 1 base and J 4 bases, with 17 bases left between them. There are 15 residues in the CDR3. Some clones are missing from TCRdb's copy, which holds only in-frame ones; the method was immunoSEQ multiplex PCR. The data hold about 73,000 clones, with around 90% observed a single time. This receptor was identified in an adult with an advanced solid tumor such as melanoma, head and neck, liver or kidney cancer. The input for sequencing was CD4+ or CD8+ T cells sorted from blood, taken in a trial of the OX40 agonist ivuxolimab. The chain joins TRBV30 to TRBJ2-7, with D possibly matching TRBD2 (5 bases). CDR3 amino acids: CAWSEGLPPRYEQYF. The CDR3 region has the DNA TGTGCCTGGAGTGAAGGACTCCCCCCTCGATACGAGCAGTACTTC. The full variable domain, with the rest looked up from reference TRBV30 and TRBJ2-7, is SQTIHQWPATLVQPVGSPLSLECTVEGTSNPNLYWYRQAAGRGLQLLFYSVGIGQISSEVPQNLSASRPQDRQFILSSKKLLLSDSGFYLCAWSEGLPPRYEQYFGPGTRLTVT.